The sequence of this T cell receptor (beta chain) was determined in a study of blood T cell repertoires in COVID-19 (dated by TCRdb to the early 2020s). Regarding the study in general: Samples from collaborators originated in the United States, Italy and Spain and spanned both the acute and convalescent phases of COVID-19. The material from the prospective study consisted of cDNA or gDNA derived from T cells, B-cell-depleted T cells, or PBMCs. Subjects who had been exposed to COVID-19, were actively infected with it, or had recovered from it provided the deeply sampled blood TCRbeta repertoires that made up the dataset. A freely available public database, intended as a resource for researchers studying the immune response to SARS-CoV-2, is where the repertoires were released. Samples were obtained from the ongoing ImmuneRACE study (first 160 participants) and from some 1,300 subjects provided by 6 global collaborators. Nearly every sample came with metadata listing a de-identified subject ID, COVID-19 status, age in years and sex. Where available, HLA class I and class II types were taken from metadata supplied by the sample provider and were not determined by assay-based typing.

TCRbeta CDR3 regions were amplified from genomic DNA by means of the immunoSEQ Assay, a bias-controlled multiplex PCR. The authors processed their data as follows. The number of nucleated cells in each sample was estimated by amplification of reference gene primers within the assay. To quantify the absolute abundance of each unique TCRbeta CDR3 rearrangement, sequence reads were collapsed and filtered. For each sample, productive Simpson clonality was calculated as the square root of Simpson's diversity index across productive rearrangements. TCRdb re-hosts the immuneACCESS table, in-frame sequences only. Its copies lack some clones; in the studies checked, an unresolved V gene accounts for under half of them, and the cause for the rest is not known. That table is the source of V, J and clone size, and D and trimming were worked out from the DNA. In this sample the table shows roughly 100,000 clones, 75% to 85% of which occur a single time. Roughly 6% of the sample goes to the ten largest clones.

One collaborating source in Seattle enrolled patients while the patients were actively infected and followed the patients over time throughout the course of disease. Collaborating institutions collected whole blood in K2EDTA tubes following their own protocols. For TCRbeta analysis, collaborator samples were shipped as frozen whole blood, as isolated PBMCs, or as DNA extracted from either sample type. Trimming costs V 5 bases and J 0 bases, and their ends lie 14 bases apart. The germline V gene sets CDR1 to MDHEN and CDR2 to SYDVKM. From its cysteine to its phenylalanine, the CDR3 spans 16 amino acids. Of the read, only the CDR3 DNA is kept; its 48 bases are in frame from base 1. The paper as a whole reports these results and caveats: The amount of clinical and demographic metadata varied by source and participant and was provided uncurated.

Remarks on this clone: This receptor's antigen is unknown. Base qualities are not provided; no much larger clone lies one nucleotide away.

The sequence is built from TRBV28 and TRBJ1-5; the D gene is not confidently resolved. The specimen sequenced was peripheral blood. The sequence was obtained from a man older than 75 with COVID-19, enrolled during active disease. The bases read TGTGCCAGCAGTATTACGCAGTGGTATAGCAATCAGCCCCAGCATTTT. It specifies CASSITQWYSNQPQHF.